This T cell receptor (beta chain) was profiled in a study of early T cells in non-severe SARS-CoV-2 infection. In TCRdb, the 5' RACE reads were re-called with MiXCR into one record per CDR3 protein. The table includes 25,000 to 30,000 distinct CDR3 sequences, roughly 5.8% detected once. This clonotype appeared a few times. V shed 2 bases and J shed 6 bases, with 13 bases lying between them. CDR1 SGHTA and CDR2 FQGNSA come from the germline V gene. CDR3 size: 15 residues. The rearrangement joins TRBV7-2 to TRBJ2-2; possible D gene TRBD1, 6 bases. The sample was whole blood. The receptor's source is an adult who was a healthcare worker with PCR-confirmed SARS-CoV-2 infection or an uninfected control (not recorded which). The CDR3 sequence: CASSLTGRGSGELFF. CDR3 in DNA: TGTGCCAGCAGCTTAACCGGCAGGGGATCCGGGGAGCTGTTTTTT.